This T cell receptor (beta chain) was sequenced during a study of Tregs in tolerant kidney transplant recipients. TCRdb's copy holds only in-frame clones and misses some; the assay was immunoSEQ multiplex PCR. The data contain 110,000 or so clones, about 90% of them seen just once; the ten biggest clones take up approximately 0.59%. A remark on this clone: What it binds is unknown.

Unstimulated Tregs (CD4+CD25+CD127-) and CD4+CD25- non-Tregs were sorted from PBMCs. With V trimmed by 0 bases and J by 0 bases, 10 bases remained unmatched. The CDR3 sequence is 18 residues long. The germline V gene has CDR1 LNHDA and CDR2 SQIVND (reference sequence). General study points: Tregs expanded with activated donor B cells seemed most donor-specific. Findings come from small patient numbers and require larger validation. No direct test of biological reproducibility was done here.

This TCR was sampled from a human donor in good health. The sample comprised CD4+ T cells from blood. The rearrangement uses TRBV19 and TRBJ2-7; TRBD2 matches at 8 bases. DNA of the CDR3: TGTGCCAGTAGTATAGATCTGGCTAGCGGGTCTATCTCCTACGAGCAGTACTTC. This encodes CASSIDLASGSISYEQYF.